The source of this TCR beta chain is a study of blood T cells in healthy people across ages. Findings and limits, study-wide: The fall in TCR beta diversity per million T cells was roughly linear with age. Donor CMV status was unknown, possibly confounding expanded clonotype changes.

CDR3 length: 15 amino acids. V shed 1 base, J shed 7 bases, and the junction held 7 bases outside the gene matches. Germline V gene sequence: CDR1 SGHTA, CDR2 FQGNSA. In this sample, this clonotype turned up many times. Its antigen is currently unknown. Healthy Caucasians from Russia aged roughly 6 to 95 served as donors. It was with a sample-barcoded 5' primer and a J-beta primer mix that a second PCR of about 6 to 11 cycles was run. The study obtained at least 2.5 million CDR3-containing paired-end reads from every sample. TCRdb redid the calling of the 5' RACE reads with MiXCR, one entry per CDR3 protein. The sample lists about 680,000 distinct CDR3 sequences; about 52% were seen once.

Material for sequencing was blood. The sequence was collected from a woman aged 55-69 years in good health. V and J are TRBV7-2 and TRBJ2-3; 8 bases align to TRBD2. The CDR3 is CASSLGSLAANTQYF. The CDR3 DNA is TGTGCCAGCAGCTTAGGCTCACTAGCGGCAAATACGCAGTATTTT.